This T cell receptor beta chain was sequenced for a study of OX40 agonist ivuxolimab in advanced cancers. The wider study: Patients were infused with ivuxolimab every 2 weeks at 0.01 to 10 mg/kg. The group had a mean age of 60 years, ranged from roughly 23 to 85, and was roughly 80% male.

This table comes from immunoSEQ multiplex PCR, and its TCRdb copy is limited to in-frame clones, with some not included. Of 30,000 to 40,000 clones in the sample, more than 60% were seen once. Study results and caveats: The expanded peripheral T cells' antigen specificity was not determined.

Details on this clone: Its antigen is still unknown.

CDR3 length equals 12 residues. V was pared by 7 bases and J by 6 bases, with 5 bases of the junction left unmatched. From germline, CDR1 is GTSNPN and CDR2 SVGIG (reference sequence). The sample consisted of CD4+ or CD8+ T cells sorted from blood, taken in a trial of the OX40 agonist ivuxolimab. The rearrangement links TRBV30 to TRBJ1-4; 7 bases line up with TRBD1. This sequence originates from an adult with an advanced solid tumor such as melanoma, head and neck, liver or kidney cancer. The CDR3 DNA is TGTGCCTTACAGGGGATCGATGAAAAACTGTTTTTT. It codes for CALQGIDEKLFF.